This T cell receptor (beta chain) was obtained from a study of blood T cell repertoires in COVID-19 (dated by TCRdb to the early 2020s). For the wider study: The collaborator samples originated in the United States, Italy and Spain and spanned the acute and convalescent phases of COVID-19. A freely available public database, intended as a resource for researchers studying the immune response to SARS-CoV-2, is where the repertoires were released. The samples were drawn from two sources: the first 160 participants of the ongoing ImmuneRACE study, and over 950 subjects contributed by 6 global collaborators. Where HLA class I and class II types were available, the types were taken from metadata supplied by the sample provider, not from assay-based typing. Deeply sampled blood TCRbeta repertoires from subjects exposed to, actively infected with, or recovered from COVID-19 were included in the dataset. The sample metadata nearly always contained a de-identified subject ID, COVID-19 status, age in years and sex. The material from the prospective study consisted of cDNA or gDNA derived from T cells, B-cell-depleted T cells, or PBMCs. Points the paper makes about the study in general: How much clinical and demographic metadata was included differed by source and by participant, and the metadata was provided uncurated.

This clone appeared a single time. It has no known antigen specificity. Base qualities are not recorded, but no much larger clone differs from it by a single base. The immunoSEQ Assay, a bias-controlled multiplex PCR, was used to amplify TCRbeta CDR3 regions from genomic DNA. On the authors' methods: The number of nucleated cells in each sample was estimated from the amplification of reference gene primers within the assay. Sequence reads were collapsed and filtered to measure the absolute abundance of every unique TCRbeta CDR3 rearrangement. For each sample, productive Simpson clonality was calculated as the square root of Simpson's diversity index across productive rearrangements. Sourced from immuneACCESS, this table was stored by TCRdb with only in-frame sequences that have V and J called. A share of the clones is absent; for the studies checked, an unresolved V gene accounts for under half, and the remainder has no known explanation. V and J calls and clone size follow that table, whereas D and trimming were derived from the DNA. Here the sample has 45,000 to 50,000 clones; around 80% occur a single time. Of the sample, approximately 8.4% falls within the top ten clones.

Whole blood was collected in K2EDTA tubes by collaborating institutions according to the institutions' own protocols. For TCRbeta analysis, collaborators shipped samples as frozen whole blood, isolated PBMCs, or DNA extracted from either of those sample types. The CDR3 covers 14 residues, taking in both the cysteine and the phenylalanine. Only the CDR3 portion is preserved as DNA: 42 bases, with reading frame beginning at the first base. Reading the germline V gene (reference sequence) gives CDR1 MNHNY and CDR2 SVGAGI. V trim: 7 bases; J trim: 1 base; unmatched bases: 5. This TCR was recovered from an elderly man in a cohort sampled during active COVID-19. Recombination linked TRBV6-6 to TRBJ2-7; a stretch of 9 junction bases matches TRBD1. The sequenced material came from peripheral blood. The CDR3: CASTPGTGSYEQYF. In nucleotides, the sequence is TGTGCCAGCACTCCGGGGACAGGGTCCTACGAGCAGTACTTC.